Presented here are 14 T cell receptor beta chains from one specimen sequenced in a study of regulatory T cells in long-lasting Graves disease. Researchers made TCR beta libraries by using iRepertoire HTBI primers and running Arm-PCR on CDR3 regions. TCRdb re-analysed the multiplex PCR reads in MiXCR, keeping a single row per CDR3 protein. The data show approximately 400,000 distinct CDR3 sequences, around 24% seen once. Time point described: persistent/refractory GD, antithyroid drugs over 5 years with positive TRAb. Scientists built the TCR library using RNA that was extracted from PBMCs. Sequencing was performed on peripheral blood mononuclear cells (PBMCs), taken when the disease was refractory, from a patient treated with antithyroid drugs. All receptors come from a female donor with Graves disease.

With regard to this clonotype: The conserved closing phenylalanine or tryptophan is absent in this CDR3, likely reflecting a read error. This chain uses TRBV19 with TRBJ2-5; D perhaps matches TRBD2 (5 bases). With 3 bases removed from V and 5 bases from J, the gap between germline ends came to 13 bases. Germline CDR1 LNHDA, CDR2 SQIVND (reference sequence). The CDR3 totals 14 residues. The chain's CDR3 is CASSMGALGETQYL. In DNA form, the CDR3 reads TGTGCCAGTAGTATGGGAGCGCTTGGGGAGACCCAGTACCTC.

Only a few counts were recorded for this clonotype. The V gene is TRBV30, the J gene TRBJ2-3; D is undetermined. Germline-derived CDR1 and CDR2 are GTSNPN and SVGIG (reference sequence). V gave up 3 bases and J gave up 0 bases, with 10 bases separating them. The length of the CDR3 is 14 residues. The DNA for the CDR3 is TGTGCCTGGAGGCTCGGACCTAGCACAGATACGCAGTATTTT. Its protein is CAWRLGPSTDTQYF.

This clonotype was counted many times. The V call is TRBV2, the J call TRBJ1-2; 8 bases fit TRBD1. The length of the CDR3 is 15 residues. Germline V gene sequence: CDR1 SNHLY, CDR2 FYNNEI. The V and J ends lost 1 base and 4 bases, in that order; junction bases with no gene match: 5. The CDR3 loop is CASSEGTGTSYGYTF. CDR3 DNA sequence: TGTGCCAGCAGTGAAGGGACAGGGACTTCCTATGGCTACACCTTC.

This clonotype was counted only a few times. The rearrangement uses TRBV7-8 and TRBJ1-1; possible D gene TRBD1, 5 bases. The CDR3 is made up of 15 amino acids. CDR1 and CDR2 from the germline V gene are SGHVS and FQNEAQ. Trimming stripped 1 base from V and 2 bases from J, with 11 bases between. The CDR3 nucleotides are TGTGCCAGCAGCTTAGAAGGCAGGGACAACACTGAAGCTTTCTTT. Protein sequence: CASSLEGRDNTEAFF.

The V and J genes are TRBV4-1 and TRBJ1-2, with D perhaps matching TRBD1 (5 bases). CDR1 is MGHRA, CDR2 YSYEKL, per germline. The CDR3 has 13 amino acids. V dropped 0 bases and J dropped 8 bases, with 10 bases sitting between them. CDR3 DNA sequence: TGCGCCAGCAGCCAAGATCTGACAGTCGGCTACACCTTC. Residues: CASSQDLTVGYTF.

The J gene is TRBJ2-2, the V gene TRBV7-9; D assignment may be TRBD1 or TRBD2 (5 bases each). Trimming pared 3 bases from V and 2 bases from J, leaving 16 bases between. Germline CDR1 SEHNR, CDR2 FQNEAQ (reference sequence). The CDR3 covers 17 residues. CDR3 DNA sequence: TGTGCCAGCAGCTTGGCACGGGACCCGGTAAACACCGGGGAGCTGTTTTTT. Protein sequence: CASSLARDPVNTGELFF.

The gene calls are TRBV20-1 and TRBJ2-1, with TRBD2 matching over 13 bases. Germline values: CDR1 DFQATT, CDR2 SNEGSKA (reference sequence). Trimming at V came to 3 bases and at J to 6 bases, leaving 2 bases not matched to a gene. The CDR3 is 14 amino acids. The CDR3, as DNA: TGCAGTGCTAGTGGACTAGCGGGAGTCAATGAGCAGTTCTTC. The encoded protein is CSASGLAGVNEQFF.

This clonotype occurred many times. The chain is built from TRBV12-3 or TRBV12-4 and TRBJ1-4; a weak D match, TRBD1 (5 bases). The CDR3 has 13 amino acids. Deletions cut 3 bases from V and 5 bases from J, with 7 bases between. Here the CDR3 reads CASSFSGNEKLFF. Written as DNA, the CDR3 is TGTGCCAGCAGTTTCTCAGGGAATGAAAAACTGTTTTTT.

This clonotype was counted between two and nine times. At one of its ends the junction is not consistent with the germline gene, which may arise from a read error. This chain joins TRBV20-1 and TRBJ2-3; 8 nucleotides align to TRBD1. The CDR3 extends over 15 amino acids. The germline gives CDR1 DFQATT, CDR2 SNEGSKA (reference sequence). The CDR3, as DNA: TGCAATGCTAAAACCGGGACAGGATACACAGATACGCAGTATTTT. Protein sequence: CNAKTGTGYTDTQYF.

Many counts were recorded for this clonotype. V usage is TRBV7-2 and J usage is TRBJ2-5; D is uncertain. V lost 5 bases, J lost 3 bases, and 16 bases lay in between. The CDR3 is 15 residues long. The germline V gene encodes CDR1 SGHTA and CDR2 FQGNSA. The CDR3 region is CASSLPRSLEETQYF. CDR3 nucleotides: TGTGCCAGCAGCCTACCTAGGTCCCTGGAAGAGACCCAGTACTTC.

This clonotype came up many times. J is TRBJ2-7 and V is TRBV7-3; D is ambiguous. V was shortened by 4 bases and J by 6 bases, with 10 bases between the two germline ends. Germline V gene sequence: CDR1 SGHTA, CDR2 FQGTGA. The CDR3 spans 12 residues. CDR3 sequence: CASSSPDGEQYF. In DNA, the CDR3 is TGTGCCAGCAGCTCCCCGGATGGCGAGCAGTACTTC.

The chain joins TRBV11-2 to TRBJ2-3; 9 bases agree with TRBD2. Trimming removed 4 bases from V and 4 bases from J; junction bases left unmatched: 6. Germline V gives CDR1 SGHAT, CDR2 FQNNGV. The CDR3 loop spans 15 amino acids. CDR3 nucleotides: TGTGCCAGCAGCTCCGGCGGGAGGGGCGCAGATACGCAGTATTTT. Amino acids: CASSSGGRGADTQYF.

This chain links TRBV6-1 with TRBJ2-6, with D perhaps matching TRBD1 (5 bases). The CDR3 contains 18 residues. V lost 1 base, J lost 0 bases, and 13 bases lay in between. Germline V gene sequence: CDR1 MNHNS, CDR2 SASEGT. CDR3 protein: CASSEVQGSGSGANVLTF. The CDR3 DNA follows: TGTGCCAGCAGTGAAGTGCAGGGTTCGGGCTCTGGGGCCAACGTCCTGACTTTC.

This clonotype was recorded at least ten times. The chain employs TRBV6-5 and TRBJ2-2; 9 nucleotides line up with TRBD1. The CDR3 extends over 16 amino acids. Germline V CDR1 and CDR2: MNHEY, SVGAGI. With 1 base clipped from V and 6 bases from J, the junction kept 6 bases outside the gene matches. CDR3 nucleotide sequence: TGTGCCAGCAGTTACTTACTGACAGGGGGTCCCGGGGAGCTGTTTTTT. Its protein is CASSYLLTGGPGELFF.